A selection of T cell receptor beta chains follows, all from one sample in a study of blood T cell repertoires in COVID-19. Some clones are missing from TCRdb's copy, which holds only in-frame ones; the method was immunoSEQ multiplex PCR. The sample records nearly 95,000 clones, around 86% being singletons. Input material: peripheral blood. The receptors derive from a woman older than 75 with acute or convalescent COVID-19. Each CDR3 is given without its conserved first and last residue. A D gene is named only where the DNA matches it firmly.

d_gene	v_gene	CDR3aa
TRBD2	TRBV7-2	ASSLDGLAGTGELF
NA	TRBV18	ASTRQDSGNTIY
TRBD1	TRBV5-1	ASSRTGDNYGYT
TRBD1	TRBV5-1	ASSLRGQGDEQF
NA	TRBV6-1	ASSESVNQPQH
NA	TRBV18	ASSPEPYEQY
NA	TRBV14	ASSQDSLARNTGELF
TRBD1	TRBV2	ASSVRQGGSQPQH
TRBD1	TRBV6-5	ASRQGRDRKNIQY
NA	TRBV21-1	ASSRQESYEQY
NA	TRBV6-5	ASSPSPVQAQH
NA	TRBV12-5	ASGFEQGTEAF
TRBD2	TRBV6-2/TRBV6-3	ASSYRSGSYEQY
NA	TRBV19	ASSIAGATEAF
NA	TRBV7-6	ASSLGQINTGELF
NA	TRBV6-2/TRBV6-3	ASSYLRYNEQF
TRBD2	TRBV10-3	AISFTRGGDNEQF
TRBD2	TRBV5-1	ASSRTSRTDTQY
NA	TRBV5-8	ASSFSAALVNGYT
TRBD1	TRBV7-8	ASSLAGTGAYEQY
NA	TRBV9	ASSVFGDLRVGEQY
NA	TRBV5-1	ASSFSDKNIQY
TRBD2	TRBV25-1	ASSKQTSGRTDTQY
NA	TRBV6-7	ASSSGQNTGELF
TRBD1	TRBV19	ASSPGRGNYGYT
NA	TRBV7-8	ASSLRPGVGQPQH
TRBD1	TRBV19	ASIQGATTRAF
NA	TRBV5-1	ASSLTQGRMNYGYT
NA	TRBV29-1	SVGGKRGTYEQY
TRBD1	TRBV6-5	ASKTGGSGGYT
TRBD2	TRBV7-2	ASSLGGLVGPNEQF
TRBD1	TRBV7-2	ASSEDRGLVAF
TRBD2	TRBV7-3	ASSLYRGGNNEQF
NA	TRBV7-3	ASSLTEISRGAYEQY
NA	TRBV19	ASSIRPIRREGYT
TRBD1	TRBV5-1	ASSVGTGGAF
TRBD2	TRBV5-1	ASSHGTSGTTQY
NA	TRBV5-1	ASSLAGREAGYT
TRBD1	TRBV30	AWSNTQGLNEKLF
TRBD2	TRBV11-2	ASSEGLRQSSQF
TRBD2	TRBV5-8	ASRTGTSLYNEQF
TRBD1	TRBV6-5	ASSQTGVGYT
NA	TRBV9	ASSSFNTEAF
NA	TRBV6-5	ASRFSSGGTEAF
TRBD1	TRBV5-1	ASRFAGTASTDTQY